These 2 T cell receptor beta chains originate from one sample sequenced in a study of post-analysis software for immune sequencing data. Study results and limitations: Included in a set of roughly five TRBV segments more frequent in patients than controls were TRBV5-6, TRBV5-1 and TRBV20-1.

These receptors have no known antigen. Researchers reported that TCR beta cDNA libraries carried unique molecular identifiers. Each CDR3 protein gets one entry after TCRdb re-called the PCR reads with MiXCR. The sample comprises more than 350,000 distinct CDR3 sequences, about 40% of which are singletons, and under 9% rests with the top ten. The sequenced material came from blood. All receptors come from a girl aged 2 to 9 with multiple sclerosis.

The rearrangement links TRBV4-3 to TRBJ2-1, with D possibly matching TRBD1 (5 bases). V lost 1 base, J lost 7 bases, and 17 bases lay in between. The germline V gene encodes CDR1 LGHNA and CDR2 YSLEER. CDR3 size: 16 residues. The CDR3 spells CASSQGRGRARNEQFF. The CDR3 DNA is TGCGCCAGCAGCCAAGGAAGGGGCAGGGCGCGGAATGAGCAGTTCTTC.

In its sample, this clonotype was seen a few times. The chain recombines TRBV6-6 with TRBJ2-7, with 8 positions matching TRBD1. CDR1 is MNHNY and CDR2 is SVGAGI in the germline V gene (reference sequence). The CDR3 runs 12 residues. V lost 7 bases to trimming and J lost 5 bases; unmatched junction nucleotides: 4. CDR3: CASIGQGNEQYF. Here the CDR3 DNA reads TGTGCCAGCATCGGACAGGGAAACGAGCAGTACTTC.